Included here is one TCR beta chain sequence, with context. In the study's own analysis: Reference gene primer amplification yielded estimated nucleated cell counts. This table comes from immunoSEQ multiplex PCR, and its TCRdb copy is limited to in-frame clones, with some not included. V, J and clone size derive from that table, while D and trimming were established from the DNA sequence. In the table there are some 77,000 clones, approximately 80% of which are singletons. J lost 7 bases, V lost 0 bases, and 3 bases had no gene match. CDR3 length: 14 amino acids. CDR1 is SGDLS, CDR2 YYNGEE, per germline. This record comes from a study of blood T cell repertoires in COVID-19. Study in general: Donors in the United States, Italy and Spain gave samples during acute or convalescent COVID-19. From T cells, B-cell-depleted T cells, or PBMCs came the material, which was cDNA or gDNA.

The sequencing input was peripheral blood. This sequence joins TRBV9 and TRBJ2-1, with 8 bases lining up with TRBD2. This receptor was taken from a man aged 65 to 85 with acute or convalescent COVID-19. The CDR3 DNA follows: TGTGCCAGCAGCGTAGCGGGAGGGCATAATGAGCAGTTCTTC. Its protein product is CASSVAGGHNEQFF.